A selection of T cell receptor beta chains follows, all from one sample in a study of cytomegalovirus exposure and HLA in healthy donors. TCRdb's copy holds only in-frame clones and misses some; the assay was immunoSEQ multiplex PCR. The repertoire holds some 140,000 clones, with roughly 8.8% as singletons. Specimen: PBMCs. The receptors originated from a woman aged 40 to 55 in good health and CMV-seropositive. Each CDR3 is given with its conserved first and last residue. D genes are given only for firm matches.

V gene	D gene	J gene	CDR3 protein
TRBV19	TRBD1	TRBJ1-2	CASSIFEGQAIYGYTF
TRBV6-5	TRBD1	TRBJ2-5	CASSLGTVQETQYF
TRBV4-1	TRBD1	TRBJ1-1	CASSQDTGGSTEAFF
TRBV11-2	TRBD1	TRBJ1-2	CASSQDTGASSYGYTF
TRBV7-2	NA	TRBJ2-1	CASSLDNNEQFF
TRBV14	NA	TRBJ1-4	CASSPLNEKLFF
TRBV4-1	NA	NA	CASSQQPGGFYEQYF
TRBV6-4	NA	TRBJ2-2	CASSIRQNTGELFF
TRBV11-2	NA	TRBJ2-7	CASSLNLAGDTHEQYF
TRBV4-1	TRBD1	TRBJ1-1	CASSQERYRTGKTQAFF
TRBV5-4	NA	TRBJ1-1	CASSGIGAATEAFF
TRBV5-1	TRBD2	TRBJ2-3	CASSDGTSFFTDTQYF
TRBV19	TRBD2	TRBJ2-7	CASSKLGTSGGSYEQYF
TRBV2	NA	TRBJ2-2	CASSSEGRGGELFF
TRBV2	NA	TRBJ2-5	CASSSGGPGQETQYF
TRBV11-2	TRBD2	TRBJ2-5	CASNLAGAEETQYF
TRBV19	NA	TRBJ2-1	CASSISTHNEQFF
TRBV7-2	TRBD1	TRBJ1-5	CASSLGQGDYSNQPQHF
TRBV11-2	TRBD2	TRBJ2-3	CASSLLAGVYTDTQYF
TRBV18	TRBD1	TRBJ1-4	CASSPPGTGAEKLFF
TRBV29-1	NA	TRBJ2-2	CSVVSGTGELFF
TRBV5-4	TRBD2	TRBJ2-5	CASSLGIAGMQETQYF
TRBV29-1	TRBD1	TRBJ2-6	CSVAGPDRAGANVLTF
TRBV9	TRBD2	TRBJ2-2	CASSGRSGGALVSTGELFF
TRBV6-5	NA	TRBJ1-5	CASSYIGVDQPQHF
TRBV7-8	NA	TRBJ2-7	CASSLVWGQDGEQYF
TRBV21-1	NA	TRBJ1-1	CASSNSRRGRRAFF
TRBV6-6	NA	TRBJ1-1	CASRLRSTEAFF
TRBV6-1	NA	TRBJ1-1	CASSDPSIAPVEAFF
TRBV5-1	NA	TRBJ2-2	CASSLAQAKPTQSTGELFF
TRBV2	NA	TRBJ1-4	CASSLQSTNEKLFF